Each of the 31 T cell receptor beta chains below was sequenced from the same sample in a study of blood T cell repertoires in COVID-19. Some clones are missing from TCRdb's copy, which holds only in-frame ones; the method was immunoSEQ multiplex PCR. This sample has 290,000 or so clones, with about 89% found just once. The sample consisted of PBMCs or T cells enriched from blood (not recorded which). The receptors shown here come from a woman aged 18-29 years who had recovered from COVID-19.

The CDR3 DNA sequence: TGTGCCAGCAGTCAAGGACAGGCGAGCTCCTACGAGCAGTACTTC. It codes for CASSQGQASSYEQYF. The genes are TRBV6-6 and TRBJ2-7; 7 nucleotides agree with TRBD1. With V trimmed by 5 bases and J by 0 bases, 7 bases remained unmatched. Germline V gene sequence: CDR1 MNHNY, CDR2 SVGAGI (reference sequence). This CDR3 comprises 15 residues.

The chain uses TRBV5-4 and TRBJ2-5, with D possibly being TRBD1 (5 bases). V lost 0 bases, J lost 1 base, and 13 bases lay in between. This CDR3 has 16 residues. The germline gives CDR1 SGHNT, CDR2 YYREEE (reference sequence). CDR3 DNA: TGTGCCAGCAGCTTGGCCAGCGACAGAACCCAAGAGACCCAGTACTTC. Translating gives CASSLASDRTQETQYF. Together with reference TRBV5-4 and TRBJ2-5, the CDR3 gives the full variable domain: ETGVTQSPTHLIKTRGQQVTLRCSSQSGHNTVSWYQQALGQGPQFIFQYYREEENGRGNFPPRFSGLQFPNYSSELNVNALELDDSALYLCASSLASDRTQETQYFGPGTRLLVL.

The chain is built from TRBV4-1 and TRBJ2-2, with D maybe TRBD1 (6 bases). Trimming shortened V by 0 bases and J by 4 bases, and 9 bases separated the two germline ends. From germline, CDR1 is MGHRA and CDR2 YSYEKL. This CDR3 contains 15 residues. The CDR3 protein is CASSQEGAGTGELFF. The CDR3 DNA is TGCGCCAGCAGCCAAGAGGGGGCGGGCACCGGGGAGCTGTTTTTT.

V is TRBV6-6 and J is TRBJ1-5; D is unresolved. CDR1 is MNHNY, CDR2 SVGAGI, per germline (reference sequence). Trimming stripped 2 bases from V and 5 bases from J, with 10 bases between. This CDR3 region has 14 residues. CDR3 loop: CASSYPGSDQPQHF. The CDR3 DNA reads TGTGCCAGCAGTTACCCTGGGAGCGATCAGCCCCAGCATTTT.

The chain carries TRBV9 and TRBJ2-2, with 8 bases identical to TRBD2. The CDR3 loop spans 15 amino acids. Trimming removed 0 bases from V and 8 bases from J; junction bases left unmatched: 6. Germline CDR1 SGDLS, CDR2 YYNGEE. The CDR3 region has the DNA TGTGCCAGCAGCGTAGCGGCGGGAGGATCGGGGGAGCTGTTTTTT. Its translation is CASSVAAGGSGELFF.

The chain combines TRBV6-2 or TRBV6-3 with TRBJ1-2; no reliable D call. Trimming removed 6 bases from V and 3 bases from J, with 14 bases in between. The V gene's germline CDR1 is MNHEY and CDR2 SVGEGT. This CDR3 region has 14 residues. CDR3: CASSPSPGYYGYTF. The CDR3 DNA follows: TGTGCCAGCAGCCCGTCCCCCGGGTACTATGGCTACACCTTC.

V usage is TRBV5-1 and J usage is TRBJ2-6; D is possibly TRBD1 (6 bases). Germline values: CDR1 SGHRS, CDR2 YFSETQ. The CDR3 totals 15 residues. The V end was cut by 2 bases, the J end by 3 bases, with 9 bases between. CDR3 in amino acids: CASSFTGHGANVLTF. CDR3 DNA sequence: TGCGCCAGCAGCTTCACAGGGCATGGGGCCAACGTCCTGACTTTC.

This chain joins TRBV5-1 and TRBJ1-3; 9 bases are shared with TRBD1. Germline loops: CDR1 SGHRS, CDR2 YFSETQ. The CDR3 length is 14 residues. The V segment lost 0 bases and the J segment 6 bases; nucleotides outside the gene matches: 1. CDR3 sequence reads: CASSLGQGVNTIYF. CDR3 bases: TGCGCCAGCAGCTTGGGACAGGGGGTAAACACCATATATTTT.

This chain links TRBV28 with TRBJ2-3; TRBD2 is a possible D gene (6 bases). V was clipped by 2 bases and J by 4 bases, with 16 bases between them. The germline V gene has CDR1 MDHEN and CDR2 SYDVKM. The CDR3 runs to 16 residues. CDR3 protein: CASSLRGGVASDTQYF. In DNA form, the CDR3 reads TGTGCCAGCAGTTTAAGGGGAGGCGTAGCATCAGATACGCAGTATTTT. Variable domain in full (rest from reference TRBV28 and TRBJ2-3): DVKVTQSSRYLVKRTGEKVFLECVQDMDHENMFWYRQDPGLGLRLIYFSYDVKMKEKGDIPEGYSVSREKKERFSLILESASTNQTSMYLCASSLRGGVASDTQYFGPGTRLTVL.

J is TRBJ1-1 and V is TRBV18; D gene unclear. This CDR3 is 12 amino acids long. V was clipped by 4 bases and J by 1 base, with 4 bases between them. Germline V CDR1 and CDR2: KGHSH, LQKENI. CDR3 nucleotides: TGTGCCAGCTCACTCCAGAACACTGAAGCTTTCTTT. Its translation: CASSLQNTEAFF.

The CDR3 sequence: CASSFSGTGAYEQYF. The CDR3 bases are TGTGCCAGCAGCTTTTCCGGGACAGGGGCCTACGAGCAGTACTTC. V gene TRBV5-4 combines with J gene TRBJ2-7; 10 bases fit TRBD1. Losses at the gene ends were 2 bases for V and 2 bases for J; bases not matched to a gene: 4. The germline gives CDR1 SGHNT, CDR2 YYREEE (reference sequence). CDR3 length: 15 amino acids.

The chain carries TRBV6-2 or TRBV6-3 and TRBJ1-2; TRBD1 matches at 8 bases. The CDR3 loop spans 14 amino acids. Germline-derived CDR1 and CDR2 are MNHEY and SVGEGT. Germline trimming cut 5 bases from V and 2 bases from J; bases unmatched to any gene: 4. CDR3 bases: TGTGCCAGCAGTCGAAACAGGGGGAACTATGGCTACACCTTC. This codes for CASSRNRGNYGYTF.

This clone has a single count. The V call is TRBV5-1, the J call TRBJ2-3; D might be TRBD2 (6 bases). Trimming left V 4 bases short and J 3 bases short, with 18 bases between. The CDR3 sequence is 16 residues long. Germline assignment: CDR1 SGHRS and CDR2 YFSETQ. The CDR3 here is CASSPEGTLATDTQYF. DNA of the CDR3: TGCGCCAGCAGCCCGGAGGGGACGCTTGCTACAGATACGCAGTATTTT.

This clone showed up just a few times. The CDR3 sequence: CASSPSGENTEAFF. The CDR3, as DNA: TGTGCCAGCTCCCCTTCCGGAGAGAACACTGAAGCTTTCTTT. This sequence joins TRBV18 and TRBJ1-1; D gene uncertain. V lost 6 bases, J lost 1 base, and 12 bases lay in between. This CDR3 comprises 14 residues. Germline lookup yields CDR1 KGHSH and CDR2 LQKENI.

This clone was counted a single time. The CDR3 reads CASSGSFQETQYF. CDR3 nucleotides: TGTGCCAGCAGCGGGAGTTTCCAAGAGACCCAGTACTTC. This rearrangement joins TRBV7-9 to TRBJ2-5; a possible D gene is TRBD2 (5 bases). This CDR3 is built from 13 residues. V was clipped by 5 bases and J by 1 base, with 8 bases between them. Germline CDR1 reads SEHNR; CDR2 reads FQNEAQ (reference sequence).

Only a few counts were recorded for this clone. The chain has TRBV3-1 (or the pseudogene TRBV3-2) and TRBJ1-2; D unclear. Germline CDR1 reads LGHDT; CDR2 reads YNNKEL (reference sequence). Trimming removed 1 base at V and 0 bases at J, with 9 bases between. There are 15 residues in the CDR3. The CDR3 loop is CASSQGRQTNYGYTF. DNA for the CDR3: TGTGCCAGCAGCCAAGGTCGCCAGACTAACTATGGCTACACCTTC.

This sequence joins TRBV2 and TRBJ2-1; D might be TRBD1 (6 bases). CDR1 and CDR2 (germline): SNHLY, FYNNEI. This CDR3 is built from 14 residues. The V end lost 2 bases, the J end lost 2 bases, and 7 bases lay between the germline ends. Written as DNA, the CDR3 is TGTGCCAGCAGTGAAACAGGGACCTACAATGAGCAGTTCTTC. Amino acids: CASSETGTYNEQFF.

This clone was observed a single time. The rearrangement uses TRBV29-1 and TRBJ1-1; D is unclear. Germline loops: CDR1 SQVTM, CDR2 ANQGSEA. Trimming took off 2 bases at V and 1 base at J, with 11 bases between the two ends. This CDR3 is built from 14 residues. This CDR3 reads CSVEWRARNTEAFF. The CDR3 DNA is TGCAGCGTTGAATGGAGGGCGAGGAACACTGAAGCTTTCTTT.

The V and J genes are TRBV7-2 and TRBJ2-1; 8 nucleotides align to TRBD2. Germline CDR1 is SGHTA and CDR2 is FQGNSA. V lost 5 bases, J lost 10 bases, and 10 bases stayed unmatched. The CDR3 is 14 amino acids. DNA of the CDR3: TGTGCCAGCAGCCTAGGACTAGCCCAGTTCGAGCAGTTCTTC. Amino acid sequence: CASSLGLAQFEQFF.

The chain couples TRBV5-1 to TRBJ1-2; 7 positions match TRBD1. The germline V gene encodes CDR1 SGHRS and CDR2 YFSETQ. The V segment lost 4 bases and the J segment 5 bases; nucleotides outside the gene matches: 14. This CDR3 has 16 amino acids. The CDR3 DNA sequence: TGCGCCAGCAGCCCGAGGCAGACAGGGAGCACTTATGGCTACACCTTC. Translation gives CASSPRQTGSTYGYTF.

In its sample, this clone was seen once. The chain carries TRBV6-5 and TRBJ1-2; D unclear. This CDR3 is built from 12 residues. Germline-derived CDR1 and CDR2 are MNHEY and SVGAGI. V was shortened by 7 bases and J by 5 bases, with 11 bases between the two germline ends. CDR3 loop: CASIDTEYGYTF. The DNA of the CDR3 is TGTGCCAGCATAGATACAGAATATGGCTACACCTTC.

The chain employs TRBV18 and TRBJ1-1; 9 bases are shared with TRBD1. This CDR3 is 15 amino acids long. V lost 3 bases and J lost 2; bases outside the gene matches: 4. Germline V gene sequence: CDR1 KGHSH, CDR2 LQKENI. The CDR3 reads CASSPWTGENTEAFF. The CDR3 DNA reads as TGTGCCAGCTCACCCTGGACAGGGGAAAACACTGAAGCTTTCTTT.

The rearrangement uses TRBV7-8 and TRBJ2-5, with TRBD1 matching over 10 bases. The CDR3 covers 19 residues. V was pared by 4 bases and J by 4 bases, with 18 bases of the junction left unmatched. In germline, CDR1 is SGHVS, CDR2 FQNEAQ. The DNA of the CDR3 is TGTGCCAGCAGCTCAATTATTCGACAGGGGGCCCACCAGGGAGAGACCCAGTACTTC. It is translated as CASSSIIRQGAHQGETQYF.

This clone was detected a few times. The chain couples TRBV7-9 to TRBJ1-6, with TRBD1 as a possible D gene (5 bases). Trimming cost V 2 bases and J 1 base, with 9 bases left between them. The length of the CDR3 is 16 residues. Germline loops: CDR1 SEHNR, CDR2 FQNEAQ (reference sequence). CDR3 sequence (DNA): TGTGCCAGCAGCTTAAAGGGGTTATCCTATAATTCACCCCTCCACTTT. It translates to CASSLKGLSYNSPLHF.

J is TRBJ1-5 and V is TRBV7-2; no clear D. The CDR3 has 13 amino acids. V was pared by 5 bases and J by 6 bases, with 11 bases between. Germline lookup yields CDR1 SGHTA and CDR2 FQGNSA. As DNA, the CDR3 is TGTGCCAGCAGCCCGGGAGAATTTCAGCCCCAGCATTTT. Its protein product is CASSPGEFQPQHF.

The V gene is TRBV27, the J gene TRBJ2-1; TRBD2 matches 8 bases. J lost 7 bases, V lost 3 bases, and 8 bases had no gene match. CDR1 is MNHEY, CDR2 SMNVEV, per germline (reference sequence). The CDR3 is made up of 15 amino acids. CDR3 DNA sequence: TGTGCCAGCAGTTTCCCCGGGAGGGCCGGGAATGAGCAGTTCTTC. Residues: CASSFPGRAGNEQFF.

This clone has a single count. J is TRBJ1-1 and V is TRBV7-9, with 8 bases lining up with TRBD1. The CDR3 covers 12 residues. Trimming at V came to 5 bases and at J to 8 bases, leaving 4 bases not matched to a gene. Germline CDR1 is SEHNR and CDR2 is FQNEAQ (reference sequence). The CDR3, as DNA: TGTGCCAGCAGCCCCACAGGGGGGGAAGCTTTCTTT. The encoded protein is CASSPTGGEAFF.

This clone was seen just once. The chain links TRBV6-5 to TRBJ1-1; 8 bases are shared with TRBD1. The germline CDR1 and CDR2 sequences are MNHEY and SVGAGI. The CDR3 loop spans 14 amino acids. Trimming at V came to 6 bases and at J to 3 bases, leaving 6 bases not matched to a gene. CDR3 DNA: TGTGCCAGCAGACTACAGGGGGGGTACACTGAAGCTTTCTTT. Translated: CASRLQGGYTEAFF.

The chain uses TRBV27 and TRBJ2-7; the match to TRBD2 covers 8 bases. V was clipped by 7 bases and J by 2 bases; unmatched bases: 13. From germline, CDR1 is MNHEY and CDR2 SMNVEV (reference sequence). This CDR3 comprises 16 residues. The DNA for the CDR3 is TGTGCCAGCAATTTGCGAGCGGGAGTTATGCCCTACGAGCAGTACTTC. Translating it yields CASNLRAGVMPYEQYF.

The rearrangement uses TRBV11-3 and TRBJ1-4, with D possibly matching TRBD1 (5 bases). V dropped 3 bases and J dropped 2 bases, with 10 bases sitting between them. The CDR3 is 15 amino acids. The V gene's germline CDR1 is SGHNT and CDR2 YENEEA. CDR3 sequence reads: CASSFRQGTNEKLFF. The DNA of the CDR3 is TGTGCCAGCAGCTTCCGGCAGGGCACTAATGAAAAACTGTTTTTT.

The chain uses TRBV9 and TRBJ1-2, with 7 bases fitting TRBD1. The length of the CDR3 is 15 residues. Looked up from germline, CDR1 is SGDLS and CDR2 is YYNGEE. J was trimmed by 8 bases and V by 0 bases; bases with no gene match: 10. As DNA, the CDR3 is TGTGCCAGCAGCGTAGCTACGACAGGGAATGAGGGCTACACCTTC. Translating it yields CASSVATTGNEGYTF.